This TCR beta chain was documented in a study of CXCR3-negative and CXCR3-positive naive CD8 T cells. Findings and caveats of the study: For CXCR3-positive naive cells, TRB CDR3s were more hydrophobic than those of CXCR3-negative naive cells.

Notes on this clonotype: Its antigen is not known.

In germline, CDR1 is SGHTA, CDR2 FQGTGA. CDR3 length: 13 amino acids. Preparation of TRB cDNA libraries relied on 5' RACE carrying UMI labels. TCRdb re-called the 5' RACE reads and gives one entry per CDR3 protein, without DNA. The sample table includes under 110,000 distinct CDR3 sequences. This TCR came from a human donor in good health. Some clones in this sample may be carry-over from other donors' samples. This chain uses TRBV7-3 with TRBJ2-1; the D call of TRBD2 rests on TCRdb alone, since no DNA is present to check it. Sequenced material: naive CXCR3+ CD8+ T cells from blood. This sample's subset: CD45RO-CCR7+CD27+CD95- naive CD8+ T cells expressing CXCR3 (TNR3+). The CDR3 reads CASSLAGDDDQFF.